Listed below are T cell receptor beta chains from one sample, sequenced in a study of shared clonotypes between healthy human individuals. Here immunoSEQ multiplex PCR was the method, and the copy in TCRdb shows in-frame clones only, minus some. The table lists some 2.1 million clones, 85% to 95% of them singletons. The material sequenced was naive CD4+ T cells sorted from blood. These receptors came from a man younger than 35 in good health. Each CDR3 is given with its conserved first and last residue. The D gene is left open where the match is weak. Where a row states a size, it is once, few, many or the class of an expanded clone; other rows omit it.

j_call: TRBJ2-7; d_call: NA; v_call: TRBV6-5; clone_size: NA; cdr3_aa: CASSPWVSYEQYF; cdr3_nt: TGTGCCAGCAGCCCGTGGGTTTCCTACGAGCAGTACTTC
j_call: TRBJ1-4; d_call: TRBD1; v_call: TRBV4-3; clone_size: NA; cdr3_aa: CASSPLPTGREKLFF; cdr3_nt: TGCGCCAGCAGCCCCCTCCCGACAGGGAGGGAAAAACTGTTTTTT
j_call: TRBJ1-2; d_call: NA; v_call: TRBV15; clone_size: NA; cdr3_aa: CATSRVPLVDYGYTF; cdr3_nt: TGTGCCACCAGCAGAGTACCCCTTGTTGACTATGGCTACACCTTC
j_call: TRBJ1-2; d_call: NA; v_call: TRBV4-3; clone_size: once; cdr3_aa: CASSLLADQPLTF; cdr3_nt: TGCGCCAGCAGCCTTTTAGCAGACCAGCCCCTAACCTTC
j_call: TRBJ1-1; d_call: NA; v_call: TRBV7-9; clone_size: NA; cdr3_aa: CASSLGVANTEAFF; cdr3_nt: TGTGCCAGCAGCTTAGGGGTCGCGAACACTGAAGCTTTCTTT
j_call: TRBJ2-1; d_call: NA; v_call: TRBV11-2; clone_size: NA; cdr3_aa: CASSSIGGSSYNEQFF; cdr3_nt: TGTGCCAGCAGCTCGATAGGGGGGAGCTCCTACAATGAGCAGTTCTTC
j_call: TRBJ1-4; d_call: NA; v_call: TRBV4-1; clone_size: NA; cdr3_aa: CASSQPLRGSNEKLFF; cdr3_nt: TGCGCCAGCAGCCAACCTCTCAGGGGTTCTAATGAAAAACTGTTTTTT
j_call: TRBJ1-2; d_call: NA; v_call: TRBV28; clone_size: NA; cdr3_aa: CASSLLSYLRGYTF; cdr3_nt: TGTGCCAGCAGTTTACTGTCTTACTTGCGTGGCTACACCTTC
j_call: TRBJ2-2; d_call: TRBD1; v_call: TRBV6-5; clone_size: NA; cdr3_aa: CASSRPGQGAGELFF; cdr3_nt: TGTGCCAGCAGCCGTCCGGGACAGGGGGCCGGGGAGCTGTTTTTT
j_call: TRBJ2-3; d_call: TRBD2; v_call: TRBV9; clone_size: NA; cdr3_aa: CASSVDSGGAVDTQYF; cdr3_nt: TGTGCCAGCAGCGTTGATAGCGGGGGGGCCGTAGATACGCAGTATTTT
j_call: TRBJ2-5; d_call: TRBD2; v_call: TRBV5-1; clone_size: NA; cdr3_aa: CASSLISGGLQTQYF; cdr3_nt: TGCGCCAGCAGCTTGATTAGCGGGGGTTTGCAGACCCAGTACTTC
j_call: TRBJ2-1; d_call: NA; v_call: TRBV7-8; clone_size: NA; cdr3_aa: CASSLDAGPYNEQFF; cdr3_nt: TGTGCCAGCAGCTTAGATGCGGGCCCCTACAATGAGCAGTTCTTC
j_call: TRBJ2-3; d_call: TRBD2; v_call: TRBV13; clone_size: NA; cdr3_aa: CASSTTGGTDTQYF; cdr3_nt: TGTGCCAGCAGCACTACGGGGGGGACAGATACGCAGTATTTT
j_call: TRBJ1-4; d_call: NA; v_call: TRBV7-2; clone_size: NA; cdr3_aa: CASSPRSQGSEKLFF; cdr3_nt: TGTGCCAGCAGCCCAAGGTCACAGGGAAGCGAAAAACTGTTTTTT
j_call: TRBJ2-3; d_call: NA; v_call: TRBV5-1; clone_size: NA; cdr3_aa: CASSLIQGGGTDTQYF; cdr3_nt: TGCGCCAGCAGCCTCATACAGGGAGGAGGCACAGATACGCAGTATTTT
j_call: TRBJ1-2; d_call: NA; v_call: TRBV5-1; clone_size: NA; cdr3_aa: CASSTGDAPYGYTF; cdr3_nt: TGCGCCAGCAGCACGGGGGACGCTCCGTATGGCTACACCTTC
j_call: TRBJ2-5; d_call: NA; v_call: TRBV29-1; clone_size: NA; cdr3_aa: CSVLVGETQYF; cdr3_nt: TGCAGCGTTCTGGTCGGTGAGACCCAGTACTTC
j_call: TRBJ2-7; d_call: NA; v_call: TRBV7-9; clone_size: NA; cdr3_aa: CASSGLGGGPSEQYF; cdr3_nt: TGTGCCAGCAGCGGTCTAGGGGGAGGGCCCTCCGAGCAGTACTTC
j_call: TRBJ2-5; d_call: TRBD2; v_call: TRBV7-2; clone_size: NA; cdr3_aa: CASSILPGLAGEKTQYF; cdr3_nt: TGTGCCAGCAGCATTCTACCGGGACTAGCGGGAGAAAAGACCCAGTACTTC
j_call: TRBJ2-4; d_call: NA; v_call: TRBV9; clone_size: NA; cdr3_aa: CASSPQDKNIQYF; cdr3_nt: TGTGCCAGCAGCCCCCAGGACAAAAACATTCAGTACTTC
j_call: TRBJ2-2; d_call: TRBD2; v_call: TRBV5-1; clone_size: NA; cdr3_aa: CASSFSSTSGAGELFF; cdr3_nt: TGCGCCAGCAGCTTCTCCTCGACTAGCGGGGCCGGGGAGCTGTTTTTT
j_call: TRBJ2-2; d_call: NA; v_call: TRBV5-1; clone_size: NA; cdr3_aa: CASSLDLTNTGELFF; cdr3_nt: TGCGCCAGCAGCTTGGATTTGACGAACACCGGGGAGCTGTTTTTT
j_call: TRBJ2-3; d_call: NA; v_call: TRBV15; clone_size: NA; cdr3_aa: CATAGTVVDTQYF; cdr3_nt: TGTGCCACCGCCGGGACTGTGGTTGATACGCAGTATTTT
j_call: TRBJ2-6; d_call: NA; v_call: TRBV4-3; clone_size: NA; cdr3_aa: CASSQERVRWSGANVLTF; cdr3_nt: TGCGCCAGCAGCCAAGAGAGGGTCCGGTGGTCTGGGGCCAACGTCCTGACTTTC
j_call: TRBJ2-5; d_call: TRBD2; v_call: TRBV5-1; clone_size: NA; cdr3_aa: CASSYGGATETQYF; cdr3_nt: TGCGCCAGCAGTTACGGGGGGGCCACGGAGACCCAGTACTTC
j_call: TRBJ2-7; d_call: TRBD1; v_call: TRBV27; clone_size: NA; cdr3_aa: CASSDRGSEQYF; cdr3_nt: TGTGCCAGCAGTGACAGGGGGTCGGAGCAGTACTTC
j_call: TRBJ1-4; d_call: NA; v_call: TRBV5-1; clone_size: NA; cdr3_aa: CASSLAPRATNEKLFF; cdr3_nt: TGCGCCAGCAGCTTGGCTCCCCGAGCAACTAATGAAAAACTGTTTTTT
j_call: TRBJ1-1; d_call: NA; v_call: TRBV28; clone_size: NA; cdr3_aa: CASSLLRSLGAFF; cdr3_nt: TGTGCCAGCAGTTTACTACGAAGCCTGGGAGCTTTCTTT
j_call: TRBJ2-1; d_call: NA; v_call: TRBV7-9; clone_size: NA; cdr3_aa: CASSPRTANEQFF; cdr3_nt: TGTGCCAGCAGCCCCCGGACGGCAAATGAGCAGTTCTTC
j_call: TRBJ2-3; d_call: NA; v_call: TRBV27; clone_size: NA; cdr3_aa: CASSFGAPQVDTQYF; cdr3_nt: TGTGCCAGCAGTTTTGGGGCCCCCCAGGTAGATACGCAGTATTTT
j_call: TRBJ2-7; d_call: NA; v_call: TRBV11-2; clone_size: NA; cdr3_aa: CASSLMAGNSYEQYF; cdr3_nt: TGTGCCAGCAGCTTAATGGCCGGGAACTCCTACGAGCAGTACTTC
j_call: TRBJ2-5; d_call: NA; v_call: TRBV6-1; clone_size: NA; cdr3_aa: CASSERRQGGIETQYF; cdr3_nt: TGTGCCAGCAGTGAACGTAGGCAGGGGGGGATCGAGACCCAGTACTTC
j_call: TRBJ1-6; d_call: NA; v_call: TRBV30; clone_size: NA; cdr3_aa: CAWISSGNSPLHF; cdr3_nt: TGTGCCTGGATCTCGTCCGGGAATTCACCCCTCCACTTT
j_call: TRBJ2-7; d_call: TRBD1; v_call: TRBV6-6; clone_size: NA; cdr3_aa: CASSYSGTGVFDEQYF; cdr3_nt: TGTGCCAGCAGTTACTCGGGCACAGGGGTGTTCGACGAGCAGTACTTC
j_call: TRBJ1-6; d_call: NA; v_call: TRBV10-3; clone_size: once; cdr3_aa: CATGGVAGNSPLHF; cdr3_nt: TGTGCCACCGGCGGGGTGGCAGGGAACTCACCCCTCCACTTT
j_call: TRBJ2-1; d_call: NA; v_call: TRBV10-2; clone_size: NA; cdr3_aa: CASRAGTSEQFF; cdr3_nt: TGCGCCAGCAGGGCCGGGACGAGTGAGCAGTTCTTC
j_call: TRBJ2-1; d_call: TRBD2; v_call: TRBV30; clone_size: NA; cdr3_aa: CAWSAGTSWAEQFF; cdr3_nt: TGTGCCTGGAGCGCTGGGACTAGCTGGGCTGAGCAGTTCTTC
j_call: TRBJ1-2; d_call: TRBD1; v_call: TRBV19; clone_size: NA; cdr3_aa: CASSIGTGFYGYTF; cdr3_nt: TGTGCCAGTAGTATTGGGACAGGCTTCTATGGCTACACCTTC
j_call: TRBJ2-1; d_call: TRBD2; v_call: TRBV6-5; clone_size: NA; cdr3_aa: CASRRTSGSGEQFF; cdr3_nt: TGTGCCAGCAGGCGGACTAGCGGGAGCGGGGAGCAGTTCTTC
j_call: TRBJ2-7; d_call: NA; v_call: TRBV6-5; clone_size: NA; cdr3_aa: CASRPSGTSPYEQYF; cdr3_nt: TGTGCCAGCAGACCCTCCGGGACCAGCCCCTACGAGCAGTACTTC
j_call: TRBJ2-7; d_call: TRBD2; v_call: TRBV7-9; clone_size: NA; cdr3_aa: CASSTGRTSGGYEQYF; cdr3_nt: TGTGCCAGCAGCACCGGACGGACTAGCGGGGGGTACGAGCAGTACTTC
j_call: TRBJ2-7; d_call: NA; v_call: TRBV7-2; clone_size: NA; cdr3_aa: CASSLFDYEQYF; cdr3_nt: TGTGCCAGCAGCTTATTTGATTACGAGCAGTACTTC
j_call: TRBJ1-5; d_call: TRBD1; v_call: TRBV5-1; clone_size: NA; cdr3_aa: CASSLEGARNQPQHF; cdr3_nt: TGCGCCAGCAGCTTGGAGGGGGCTCGAAATCAGCCCCAGCATTTT
j_call: TRBJ1-1; d_call: NA; v_call: TRBV29-1; clone_size: NA; cdr3_aa: CSGGTNTEAFF; cdr3_nt: TGCAGCGGGGGAACCAACACTGAAGCTTTCTTT
j_call: TRBJ2-7; d_call: NA; v_call: TRBV5-4; clone_size: NA; cdr3_aa: CASSRPGSGADEQYF; cdr3_nt: TGTGCCAGCAGCAGACCAGGGTCGGGGGCCGACGAGCAGTACTTC
j_call: TRBJ2-4; d_call: NA; v_call: TRBV7-2; clone_size: NA; cdr3_aa: CASSLNTRAIAKNIQYF; cdr3_nt: TGTGCCAGCAGCTTAAATACCCGGGCCATAGCCAAAAACATTCAGTACTTC
j_call: TRBJ1-5; d_call: NA; v_call: TRBV2; clone_size: NA; cdr3_aa: CASSLAHPPDDF; cdr3_nt: TGTGCCAGCAGTCTGGCCCACCCCCCAGATGATTTT
j_call: TRBJ2-3; d_call: NA; v_call: TRBV5-1; clone_size: NA; cdr3_aa: CASSSLDRIGVDTQYF; cdr3_nt: TGCGCCAGCAGCTCCCTTGATCGAATAGGGGTGGATACGCAGTATTTT
j_call: TRBJ2-7; d_call: TRBD2; v_call: TRBV4-1; clone_size: NA; cdr3_aa: CASSHAGGGEQYF; cdr3_nt: TGCGCCAGCAGCCACGCGGGGGGAGGTGAGCAGTACTTC
j_call: TRBJ2-5; d_call: NA; v_call: TRBV25-1; clone_size: NA; cdr3_aa: CASTSGGAQYF; cdr3_nt: TGTGCCAGCACCAGCGGAGGCGCACAGTACTTC
j_call: TRBJ1-1; d_call: NA; v_call: TRBV7-9; clone_size: NA; cdr3_aa: CASSSWARGLFTEAFF; cdr3_nt: TGTGCCAGCAGCTCTTGGGCACGGGGCCTCTTCACTGAAGCTTTCTTT
j_call: TRBJ2-5; d_call: NA; v_call: TRBV25-1; clone_size: NA; cdr3_aa: CASRSGETQYF; cdr3_nt: TGTGCCAGCAGGAGCGGTGAGACCCAGTACTTC